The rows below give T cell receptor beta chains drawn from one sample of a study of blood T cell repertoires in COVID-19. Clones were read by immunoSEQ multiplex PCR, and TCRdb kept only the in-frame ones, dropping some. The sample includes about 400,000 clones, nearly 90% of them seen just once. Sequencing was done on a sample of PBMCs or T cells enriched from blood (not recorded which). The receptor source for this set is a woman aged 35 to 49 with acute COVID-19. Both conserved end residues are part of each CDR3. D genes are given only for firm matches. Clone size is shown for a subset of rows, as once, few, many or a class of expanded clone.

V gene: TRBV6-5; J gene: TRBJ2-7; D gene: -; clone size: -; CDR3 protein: CASSYSPDSKQYF; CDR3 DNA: TGTGCCAGCAGTTACTCCCCGGACTCCAAGCAGTACTTC
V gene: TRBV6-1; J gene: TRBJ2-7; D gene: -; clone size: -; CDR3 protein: CASSEVGLFYEQYF; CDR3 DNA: TGTGCCAGCAGTGAAGTCGGTCTGTTCTACGAGCAGTACTTC
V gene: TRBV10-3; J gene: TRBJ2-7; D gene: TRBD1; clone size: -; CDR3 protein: CAISEQTDRGEQYF; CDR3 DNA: TGTGCCATCAGTGAGCAAACCGACAGGGGCGAGCAGTACTTC
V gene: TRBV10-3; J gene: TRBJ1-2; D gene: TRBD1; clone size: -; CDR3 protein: CAISDSGQNYGYTF; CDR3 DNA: TGTGCCATCAGTGACTCGGGACAGAACTATGGCTACACCTTC
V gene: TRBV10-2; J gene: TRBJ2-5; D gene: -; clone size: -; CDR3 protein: CASSDPGWGTQYF; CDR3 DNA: TGCGCCAGCAGTGACCCAGGGTGGGGGACCCAGTACTTC
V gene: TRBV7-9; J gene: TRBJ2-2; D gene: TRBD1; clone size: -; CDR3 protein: CASSLAQGATGELFF; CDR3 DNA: TGTGCCAGCAGCTTAGCACAGGGGGCGACCGGGGAGCTGTTTTTT
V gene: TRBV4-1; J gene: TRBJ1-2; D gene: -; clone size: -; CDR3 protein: CASSHPGKENGYTF; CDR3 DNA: TGCGCCAGCAGCCATCCAGGGAAGGAAAATGGCTACACCTTC
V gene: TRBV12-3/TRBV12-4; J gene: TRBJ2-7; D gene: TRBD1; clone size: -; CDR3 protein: CASSRTGGHEQYF; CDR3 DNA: TGTGCCAGCAGTAGGACAGGGGGGCACGAGCAGTACTTC
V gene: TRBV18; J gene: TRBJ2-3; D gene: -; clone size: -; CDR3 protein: CASSPGWRGYTDTQYF; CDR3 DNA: TGTGCCAGCTCACCAGGGTGGCGGGGATACACAGATACGCAGTATTTT
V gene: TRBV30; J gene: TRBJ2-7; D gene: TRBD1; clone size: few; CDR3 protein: CAWSAGTGTYYEQYF; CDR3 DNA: TGTGCCTGGAGTGCCGGGACAGGTACCTACTACGAGCAGTACTTC
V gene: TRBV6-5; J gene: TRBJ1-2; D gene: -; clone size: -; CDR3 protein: CASRPGGGGYTF; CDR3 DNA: TGTGCCAGCAGACCGGGAGGAGGAGGCTACACCTTC
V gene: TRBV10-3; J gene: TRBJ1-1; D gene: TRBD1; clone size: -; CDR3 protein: CAISLVTTGKTEAFF; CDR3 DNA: TGTGCCATCAGTTTAGTAACGACAGGGAAAACTGAAGCTTTCTTT
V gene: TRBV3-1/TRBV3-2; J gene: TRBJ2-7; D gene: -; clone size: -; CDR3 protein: CASSQAYQRNYEQYF; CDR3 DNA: TGTGCCAGCAGCCAAGCTTATCAGCGGAACTACGAGCAGTACTTC
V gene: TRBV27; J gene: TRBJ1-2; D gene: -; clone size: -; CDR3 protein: CASGDSNYGYTF; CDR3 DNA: TGTGCCAGCGGTGACAGTAACTATGGCTACACCTTC
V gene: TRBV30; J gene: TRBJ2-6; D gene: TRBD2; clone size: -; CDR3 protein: CAWSRNFGLAVSGANVLTF; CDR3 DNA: TGTGCCTGGAGTCGCAATTTCGGACTAGCGGTCTCTGGGGCCAACGTCCTGACTTTC
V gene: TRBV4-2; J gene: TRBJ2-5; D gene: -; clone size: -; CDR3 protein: CASSQRGRETQYF; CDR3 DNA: TGTGCCAGCAGCCAACGGGGGAGGGAGACCCAGTACTTC
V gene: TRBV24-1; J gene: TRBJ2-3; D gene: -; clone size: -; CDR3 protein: CATSAEVTDTQYF; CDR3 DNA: TGTGCCACCAGTGCTGAGGTAACAGATACGCAGTATTTT
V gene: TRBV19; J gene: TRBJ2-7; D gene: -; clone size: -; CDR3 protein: CASSQTASGVYEQYF; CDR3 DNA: TGTGCCAGTAGCCAGACGGCTTCAGGGGTCTACGAGCAGTACTTC
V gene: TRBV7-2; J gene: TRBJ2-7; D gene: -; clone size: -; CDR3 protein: CASSYTGTHTSYEQYF; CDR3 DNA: TGTGCCAGCAGCTACACCGGGACTCACACCTCCTACGAGCAGTACTTC
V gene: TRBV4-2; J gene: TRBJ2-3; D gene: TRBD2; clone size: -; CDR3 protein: CASSQTFVWRGAPTDTQYF; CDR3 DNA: TGTGCCAGCAGCCAGACGTTCGTCTGGCGGGGGGCCCCCACAGATACGCAGTATTTT
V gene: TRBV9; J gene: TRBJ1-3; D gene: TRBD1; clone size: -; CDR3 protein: CASSEGQASSGNTIYF; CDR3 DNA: TGTGCCAGCAGCGAGGGACAGGCGAGCTCTGGAAACACCATATATTTT
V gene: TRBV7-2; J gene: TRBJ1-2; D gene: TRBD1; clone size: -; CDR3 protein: CASSRGQVAEGYTF; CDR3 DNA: TGTGCCAGCAGCCGCGGACAGGTCGCGGAAGGCTACACCTTC
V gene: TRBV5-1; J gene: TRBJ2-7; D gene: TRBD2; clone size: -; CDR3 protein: CASSSRQTSGGEQYF; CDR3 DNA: TGCGCCAGCAGCTCGAGGCAAACTTCGGGAGGCGAGCAGTACTTC
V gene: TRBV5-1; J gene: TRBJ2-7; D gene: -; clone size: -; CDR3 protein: CASSFPGSYEQYF; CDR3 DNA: TGCGCCAGCAGCTTCCCAGGGTCCTACGAGCAGTACTTC
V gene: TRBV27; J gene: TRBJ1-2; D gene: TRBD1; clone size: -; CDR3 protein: CASSLIGRGNGYTF; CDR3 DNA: TGTGCCAGCAGTTTAATCGGCAGGGGGAATGGCTACACCTTC
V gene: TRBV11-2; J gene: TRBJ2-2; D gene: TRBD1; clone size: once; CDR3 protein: CASSFDRGSGELFF; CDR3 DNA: TGTGCCAGCAGCTTCGACAGGGGTTCCGGGGAGCTGTTTTTT
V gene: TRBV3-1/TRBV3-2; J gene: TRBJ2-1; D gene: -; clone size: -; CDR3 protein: CASSHRAYNEQFF; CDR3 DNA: TGTGCCAGCAGCCACCGGGCCTACAATGAGCAGTTCTTC
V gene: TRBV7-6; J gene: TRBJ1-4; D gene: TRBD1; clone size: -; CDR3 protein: CASSLRQGGEKLFF; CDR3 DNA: TGTGCCAGCAGCTTGCGACAGGGAGGTGAAAAACTGTTTTTT
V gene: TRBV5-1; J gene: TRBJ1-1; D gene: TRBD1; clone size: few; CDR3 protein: CASSFGIDREWNTEAFF; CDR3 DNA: TGCGCCAGCAGCTTCGGCATCGACAGGGAGTGGAACACTGAAGCTTTCTTT
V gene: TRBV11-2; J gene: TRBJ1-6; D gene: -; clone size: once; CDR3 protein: CASSFQGSSPLHF; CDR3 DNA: TGTGCCAGCAGCTTCCAGGGAAGCTCACCCCTCCACTTT
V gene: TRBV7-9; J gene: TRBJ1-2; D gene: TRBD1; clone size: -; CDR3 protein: CASSLGGTGVGYTF; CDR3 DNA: TGTGCCAGCAGCTTAGGAGGGACAGGGGTCGGCTACACCTTC
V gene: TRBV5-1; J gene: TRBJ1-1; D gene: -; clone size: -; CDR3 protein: CASSSGVWSTEAFF; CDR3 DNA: TGCGCCAGCAGCTCGGGAGTCTGGAGCACTGAAGCTTTCTTT
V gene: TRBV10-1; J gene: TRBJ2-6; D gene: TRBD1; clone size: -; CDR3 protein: CASSDSSGTGISGANVLTF; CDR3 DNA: TGCGCCAGCAGTGACTCTTCCGGGACAGGGATCTCTGGGGCCAACGTCCTGACTTTC
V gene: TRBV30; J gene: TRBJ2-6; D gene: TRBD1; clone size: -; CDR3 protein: CAWTGGYPGANVLTF; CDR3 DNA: TGTGCCTGGACAGGGGGCTACCCTGGGGCCAACGTCCTGACTTTC
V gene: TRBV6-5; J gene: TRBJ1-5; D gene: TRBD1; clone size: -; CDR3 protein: CASRSGQSDQPQHF; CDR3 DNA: TGTGCCAGCAGGTCGGGACAGTCCGATCAGCCCCAGCATTTT
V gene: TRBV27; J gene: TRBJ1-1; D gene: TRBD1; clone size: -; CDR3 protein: CASSPRTGQMNTEAFF; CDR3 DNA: TGTGCCAGCAGTCCCAGGACAGGCCAGATGAACACTGAAGCTTTCTTT
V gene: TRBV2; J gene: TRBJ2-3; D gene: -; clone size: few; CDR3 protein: CASSEQGTDTQYF; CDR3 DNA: TGTGCCAGCAGTGAACAGGGGACAGATACGCAGTATTTT
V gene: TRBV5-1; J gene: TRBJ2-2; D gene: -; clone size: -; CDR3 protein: CASSWGEGVNTGELFF; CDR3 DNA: TGCGCCAGCAGCTGGGGAGAGGGAGTGAACACCGGGGAGCTGTTTTTT
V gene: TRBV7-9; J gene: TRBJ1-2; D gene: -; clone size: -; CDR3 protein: CASSFGTNYGYTF; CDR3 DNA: TGTGCCAGCAGCTTCGGGACTAACTATGGCTACACCTTC
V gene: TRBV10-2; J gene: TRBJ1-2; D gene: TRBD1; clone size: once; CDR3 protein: CASRGQGGDYGYTF; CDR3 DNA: TGCGCCAGCAGAGGACAGGGGGGTGACTATGGCTACACCTTC
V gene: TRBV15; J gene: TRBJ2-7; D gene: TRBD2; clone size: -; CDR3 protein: CATSRTPGGGEAEQYF; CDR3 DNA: TGTGCCACCAGCAGAACCCCAGGTGGGGGGGAGGCCGAGCAGTACTTC
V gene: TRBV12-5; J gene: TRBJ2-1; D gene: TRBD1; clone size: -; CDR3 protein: CASGLGDRGNNEQFF; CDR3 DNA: TGTGCTAGTGGTTTGGGGGACAGGGGAAACAATGAGCAGTTCTTC
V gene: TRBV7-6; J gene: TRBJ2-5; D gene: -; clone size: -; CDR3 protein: CASTLGGGGLETQYF; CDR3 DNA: TGTGCCAGCACCCTGGGGGGAGGGGGTTTGGAGACCCAGTACTTC
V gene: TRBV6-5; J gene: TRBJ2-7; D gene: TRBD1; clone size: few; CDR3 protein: CASSLQGGSSYEQYF; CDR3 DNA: TGTGCCAGCAGTCTACAGGGGGGAAGCTCCTACGAGCAGTACTTC
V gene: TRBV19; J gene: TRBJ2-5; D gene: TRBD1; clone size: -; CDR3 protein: CASSIAAGGDGETQYF; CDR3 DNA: TGTGCCAGTAGTATTGCTGCAGGGGGCGATGGAGAGACCCAGTACTTC
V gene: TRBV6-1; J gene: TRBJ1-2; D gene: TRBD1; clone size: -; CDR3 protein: CASSEAWTGRLTSGYTF; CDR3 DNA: TGTGCCAGCAGTGAAGCCTGGACAGGGCGATTGACCAGTGGCTACACCTTC
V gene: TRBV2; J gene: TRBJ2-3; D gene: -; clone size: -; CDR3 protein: CASSREGYMITDTQYF; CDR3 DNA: TGTGCCAGCAGTAGAGAGGGATACATGATCACAGATACGCAGTATTTT
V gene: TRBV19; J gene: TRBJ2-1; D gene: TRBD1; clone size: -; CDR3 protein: CATTTGKEQFF; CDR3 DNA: TGTGCCACGACGACAGGGAAAGAGCAGTTCTTC
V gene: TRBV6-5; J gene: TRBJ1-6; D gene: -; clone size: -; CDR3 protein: CASSYREGDSPLHF; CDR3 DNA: TGTGCCAGCAGTTACAGGGAGGGGGATTCACCCCTCCACTTT
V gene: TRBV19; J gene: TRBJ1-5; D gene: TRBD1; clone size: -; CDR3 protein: CASSRDRGREGNQPQHF; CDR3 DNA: TGTGCCAGTAGCAGGGACAGGGGGCGCGAAGGCAATCAGCCCCAGCATTTT